This is a list of T cell receptor beta chains from one sample in a study of patients and donors after allogeneic stem cell transplantation. TCRdb passed the RT-PCR reads through MiXCR, listing each CDR3 protein once. The sample consists of roughly 880,000 distinct CDR3 sequences, approximately 18% of them appearing once. Sequencing used blood, either unsorted or a sorted T cell fraction (not recorded which). The receptor set was obtained from a human donor who was either an allogeneic HSCT recipient or a stem cell or donor lymphocyte infusion donor (not recorded which). It is not recorded whose cells these are; they may come from a transplant donor. The CDR3 runs from the conserved cysteine through the conserved F or W. Each record gives: D gene, clone size, V gene, J gene, CDR3 length, CDR3 protein, CDR3 DNA. The D gene is left open where the match is weak. Clone size is shown for a subset of rows, as once, few, many or a class of expanded clone.

d_call: -
clone_size: -
v_call: TRBV7-2
j_call: TRBJ1-2
cdr3_length: 11
cdr3_aa: CASSYYYGYTF
cdr3_nt: TGTGCCAGCAGCTATTACTATGGCTACACCTTC

d_call: -
clone_size: few
v_call: TRBV4-3
j_call: TRBJ1-4
cdr3_length: 15
cdr3_aa: CASSQDGRSNEKLFF
cdr3_nt: TGCGCCAGCAGCCAAGATGGCAGGAGTAATGAAAAACTGTTTTTT

d_call: -
clone_size: many
v_call: TRBV7-2
j_call: TRBJ2-2
cdr3_length: 14
cdr3_aa: CASSFTVYTGELFF
cdr3_nt: TGTGCCAGCAGCTTCACCGTTTACACCGGGGAGCTGTTTTTT

d_call: -
clone_size: -
v_call: TRBV4-1
j_call: TRBJ2-3
cdr3_length: 15
cdr3_aa: CASSQPGALADTQYF
cdr3_nt: TGCGCCAGCAGCCAACCGGGAGCCCTGGCAGATACGCAGTATTTT

d_call: TRBD1
clone_size: few
v_call: TRBV4-1
j_call: TRBJ1-1
cdr3_length: 18
cdr3_aa: CASSQKVQTGWSNTEAFF
cdr3_nt: TGCGCCAGCAGCCAAAAGGTTCAGACAGGGTGGTCGAACACTGAAGCTTTCTTT

d_call: -
clone_size: -
v_call: TRBV25-1
j_call: TRBJ2-2
cdr3_length: 13
cdr3_aa: CASSYRDNRELFF
cdr3_nt: TGTGCCAGCAGTTACCGGGACAACAGGGAGCTGTTTTTT

d_call: TRBD1
clone_size: -
v_call: TRBV29-1
j_call: TRBJ1-1
cdr3_length: 12
cdr3_aa: CSVAGTGTEAFF
cdr3_nt: TGCAGCGTAGCCGGGACAGGGACTGAAGCTTTCTTT

d_call: -
clone_size: -
v_call: TRBV7-8
j_call: TRBJ1-1
cdr3_length: 14
cdr3_aa: CASTPWGGNTEAFF
cdr3_nt: TGTGCCAGCACCCCGTGGGGGGGGAACACTGAAGCTTTCTTT

d_call: -
clone_size: many
v_call: TRBV12-3/TRBV12-4
j_call: TRBJ2-7
cdr3_length: 13
cdr3_aa: CASSLSRRDEQYF
cdr3_nt: TGTGCCAGCAGTTTAAGCCGGAGGGACGAGCAGTACTTC

d_call: -
clone_size: few
v_call: TRBV12-3/TRBV12-4
j_call: TRBJ1-4
cdr3_length: 15
cdr3_aa: CASSRGGTLNEKLFF
cdr3_nt: TGTGCCAGCAGCAGAGGGGGGACCCTCAATGAAAAACTGTTTTTT

d_call: TRBD2
clone_size: -
v_call: TRBV5-1
j_call: TRBJ2-7
cdr3_length: 13
cdr3_aa: CASRLAGDYEQYF
cdr3_nt: TGCGCCAGCCGGCTAGCGGGAGATTACGAGCAGTACTTC

d_call: -
clone_size: -
v_call: TRBV28
j_call: TRBJ2-1
cdr3_length: 19
cdr3_aa: CASSQGQWNLQSSYNEQFF
cdr3_nt: TGTGCCAGCAGTCAAGGGCAGTGGAATCTGCAGAGCTCCTACAATGAGCAGTTCTTC

d_call: TRBD2
clone_size: few
v_call: TRBV27
j_call: TRBJ2-1
cdr3_length: 16
cdr3_aa: CASSLRGTSVRNEQFF
cdr3_nt: TGTGCCAGCAGTTTAAGGGGGACTAGCGTAAGAAATGAGCAGTTCTTC

d_call: -
clone_size: few
v_call: TRBV28
j_call: TRBJ1-1
cdr3_length: 15
cdr3_aa: CASSFFTARGSEAFF
cdr3_nt: TGTGCCAGCAGTTTTTTTACGGCCAGGGGCTCTGAAGCTTTCTTT

d_call: TRBD2
clone_size: -
v_call: TRBV5-4
j_call: TRBJ2-2
cdr3_length: 17
cdr3_aa: CASSFASGSRNTGELFF
cdr3_nt: TGTGCCAGCAGCTTCGCTAGCGGGAGTAGGAACACCGGGGAGCTGTTTTTT

d_call: -
clone_size: few
v_call: TRBV3-1
j_call: TRBJ2-5
cdr3_length: 18
cdr3_aa: CASSQGPSTRILEETQYF
cdr3_nt: TGTGCCAGCAGCCAAGGCCCTTCAACTAGAATCCTAGAAGAGACCCAGTACTTC

d_call: -
clone_size: few
v_call: TRBV12-3/TRBV12-4
j_call: TRBJ2-1
cdr3_length: 16
cdr3_aa: CASSPRTKTAYNEQFF
cdr3_nt: TGTGCCAGCAGTCCCCGGACAAAAACGGCCTACAATGAGCAGTTCTTC

d_call: TRBD2
clone_size: few
v_call: TRBV12-3/TRBV12-4
j_call: TRBJ2-7
cdr3_length: 14
cdr3_aa: CASSLSRTSGEQYF
cdr3_nt: TGTGCCAGCAGTTTATCCCGGACTAGCGGCGAGCAGTACTTC

d_call: -
clone_size: -
v_call: TRBV4-2
j_call: TRBJ2-5
cdr3_length: 14
cdr3_aa: CASSQRQGGETQYF
cdr3_nt: TGTGCCAGCAGCCAACGGCAGGGCGGAGAGACCCAGTACTTC

d_call: -
clone_size: -
v_call: TRBV2
j_call: TRBJ2-3
cdr3_length: 16
cdr3_aa: CASSEVGASKVDTQYF
cdr3_nt: TGTGCCAGCAGTGAAGTAGGAGCGTCAAAAGTAGATACGCAGTATTTT

d_call: -
clone_size: -
v_call: TRBV20-1
j_call: TRBJ1-4
cdr3_length: 12
cdr3_aa: CSATGTPEKLFF
cdr3_nt: TGCAGTGCCACAGGGACTCCCGAAAAACTGTTTTTT

d_call: -
clone_size: many
v_call: TRBV12-3/TRBV12-4
j_call: TRBJ2-1
cdr3_length: 15
cdr3_aa: CASSLYRGNYNEQFF
cdr3_nt: TGTGCCAGCAGTTTATATCGCGGGAACTACAATGAGCAGTTCTTC

d_call: -
clone_size: few
v_call: TRBV7-3
j_call: TRBJ2-6
cdr3_length: 19
cdr3_aa: CASSSPTGTNPSGANVLTF
cdr3_nt: TGTGCCAGCAGCTCCCCAACCGGGACAAACCCTTCTGGGGCCAACGTCCTGACTTTC

d_call: TRBD1
clone_size: -
v_call: TRBV27
j_call: TRBJ2-2
cdr3_length: 14
cdr3_aa: CARKMRGRNGELFF
cdr3_nt: TGTGCCAGAAAAATGAGGGGGCGAAACGGGGAGCTGTTTTTT

d_call: TRBD1
clone_size: -
v_call: TRBV7-2
j_call: TRBJ2-7
cdr3_length: 15
cdr3_aa: CASSSDRGRSYEQYF
cdr3_nt: TGTGCCAGCAGCTCCGACAGGGGAAGATCCTACGAGCAGTACTTC

d_call: -
clone_size: -
v_call: TRBV6-1
j_call: TRBJ1-6
cdr3_length: 14
cdr3_aa: CASSPGGANSPLHF
cdr3_nt: TGTGCCAGCAGCCCTGGAGGGGCTAATTCACCCCTCCACTTT

d_call: -
clone_size: -
v_call: TRBV27
j_call: TRBJ2-7
cdr3_length: 16
cdr3_aa: CASSSFQGPEAYEQYF
cdr3_nt: TGTGCCAGCAGTTCCTTCCAGGGGCCCGAAGCCTACGAGCAGTACTTC

d_call: -
clone_size: -
v_call: TRBV12-3/TRBV12-4
j_call: TRBJ2-7
cdr3_length: 13
cdr3_aa: CASSSSYPYEQYF
cdr3_nt: TGTGCCAGCAGTTCCAGTTATCCCTACGAGCAGTACTTC

d_call: -
clone_size: many
v_call: TRBV5-1
j_call: TRBJ2-1
cdr3_length: 16
cdr3_aa: CASSLAERGPFNEQFF
cdr3_nt: TGCGCCAGCAGCTTGGCCGAACGGGGTCCTTTCAATGAGCAGTTCTTC

d_call: -
clone_size: -
v_call: TRBV29-1
j_call: TRBJ2-6
cdr3_length: 16
cdr3_aa: CSVPGGRTSGANVLTF
cdr3_nt: TGCAGCGTACCGGGGGGCAGAACCTCTGGGGCCAACGTCCTGACTTTC

d_call: -
clone_size: -
v_call: TRBV5-1
j_call: TRBJ2-3
cdr3_length: 14
cdr3_aa: CASSRSSGTDTQYF
cdr3_nt: TGCGCCAGCAGCCGGAGTTCGGGCACAGATACGCAGTATTTT

d_call: -
clone_size: -
v_call: TRBV6-2/TRBV6-3
j_call: TRBJ1-3
cdr3_length: 15
cdr3_aa: CASSYHFSSGNTIYF
cdr3_nt: TGTGCCAGCAGTTACCACTTCAGCTCTGGAAACACCATATATTTT

d_call: -
clone_size: few
v_call: TRBV12-3/TRBV12-4
j_call: TRBJ1-6
cdr3_length: 15
cdr3_aa: CASSSRTGERSPLHF
cdr3_nt: TGTGCCAGCAGCTCCCGTACGGGGGAGAGATCACCCCTCCACTTT

d_call: -
clone_size: -
v_call: TRBV4-1
j_call: TRBJ1-2
cdr3_length: 15
cdr3_aa: CASSQEAGVDYGYTF
cdr3_nt: TGCGCCAGCAGCCAAGAAGCAGGGGTTGACTATGGCTACACCTTC

d_call: -
clone_size: few
v_call: TRBV15
j_call: TRBJ2-1
cdr3_length: 14
cdr3_aa: CATSRDPAVNEQFF
cdr3_nt: TGTGCCACCAGCAGAGATCCCGCCGTCAATGAGCAGTTCTTC

d_call: -
clone_size: many
v_call: TRBV12-3/TRBV12-4
j_call: TRBJ1-3
cdr3_length: 17
cdr3_aa: CASSPALTLSSGNTIYF
cdr3_nt: TGTGCCAGCAGCCCCGCTCTAACACTAAGCTCTGGAAACACCATATATTTT

d_call: -
clone_size: -
v_call: TRBV15
j_call: TRBJ2-5
cdr3_length: 16
cdr3_aa: CATSTGWGANQETQYF
cdr3_nt: TGTGCCACCAGCACGGGTTGGGGGGCCAACCAAGAGACCCAGTACTTC